The 24 T cell receptor beta chains below were found in one sample sequenced in a study of T cells in Graves' hyperthyroidism and ophthalmopathy. Researchers amplified the TCR beta CDR3 regions from RNA transcripts. First-round RT-PCR with HTBI primers amplified the TCR CDR3 region. TCRdb passed the multiplex PCR reads through MiXCR, listing each CDR3 protein once. The sample shows approximately 400,000 distinct CDR3 sequences, more than 13% of them seen only once. The sample consisted of blood. Every receptor here comes from a man aged 50-60 years with Graves' ophthalmopathy.

This clonotype was counted at least ten times. This chain joins TRBV11-2 and TRBJ2-5; possible D gene TRBD1, 7 bases. Looked up from germline, CDR1 is SGHAT and CDR2 is FQNNGV. Trimming pared 2 bases from V and 4 bases from J, leaving 14 bases between. The CDR3 has 15 residues. Here the CDR3 reads CASSLMNRGGETQYF. The CDR3 nucleotides read TGTGCCAGCAGCTTAATGAACAGGGGAGGAGAGACCCAGTACTTC.

This clonotype was counted a few times. The chain joins TRBV27 to TRBJ2-1; D gene uncertain. The CDR3 is made up of 13 amino acids. Trimming pared 5 bases from V and 9 bases from J, leaving 14 bases between. Germline CDR1 and CDR2: MNHEY and SMNVEV (reference sequence). CDR3 sequence: CASSPPGVGEQFF. CDR3 nucleotides: TGTGCCAGCAGTCCTCCTGGTGTCGGTGAGCAGTTCTTC.

This clonotype appeared many times. V gene TRBV28 combines with J gene TRBJ2-3, with D uncertain. Deletions cut 2 bases from V and 0 bases from J, with 12 bases between. In germline, CDR1 is MDHEN, CDR2 SYDVKM. This CDR3 has 16 amino acids. CDR3 amino acids: CASSLVQIISTDTQYF. In DNA form, the CDR3 reads TGTGCCAGCAGTTTAGTACAGATCATTAGCACAGATACGCAGTATTTT.

This clonotype came up many times. The chain recombines TRBV19 with TRBJ1-1; possibly TRBD1 for D (5 bases). Germline CDR1 and CDR2: LNHDA and SQIVND (reference sequence). V lost 7 bases, J lost 1 base, and 13 bases lay in between. This CDR3 has 14 amino acids. The CDR3 DNA follows: TGTGCCAGTAATTGGCCTGGGGCGAACACTGAAGCTTTCTTT. It codes for CASNWPGANTEAFF.

J is TRBJ1-5 and V is TRBV19; 8 bases are shared with TRBD1. V dropped 4 bases and J dropped 5; count of bases not matched to a gene: 7. Germline V lookup: CDR1 LNHDA, CDR2 SQIVND (reference sequence). The CDR3 totals 15 residues. The CDR3 coding sequence is TGTGCCAGTAGTACTAGAGGGACAGGATATCAGCCCCAGCATTTT. Its protein product is CASSTRGTGYQPQHF.

This clonotype came up a few times. The J gene is TRBJ2-4, the V gene TRBV19; 8 bases are a match to TRBD1. Trimming cost V 5 bases and J 9 bases; bases outside gene matches: 6. Germline CDR1 LNHDA, CDR2 SQIVND (reference sequence). The CDR3 contains 13 residues. The CDR3 bases are TGTGCCAGTAGTCAGGGGGCAGTGAGCATTCAGTACTTC. This translates into CASSQGAVSIQYF. Full variable domain (rest looked up from reference TRBV19 and TRBJ2-4): DGGITQSPKYLFRKEGQNVTLSCEQNLNHDAMYWYRQDPGQGLRLIYYSQIVNDFQKGDIAEGYSVSREKKESFPLTVTSAQKNPTAFYLCASSQGAVSIQYFGAGTRLSVL.

V is TRBV5-1 and J is TRBJ2-5; D uncertain. V dropped 6 bases and J dropped 4 bases, with 10 bases sitting between them. Germline V gene lookup returns CDR1 SGHRS and CDR2 YFSETQ. This CDR3 comprises 12 residues. CDR3 sequence (DNA): TGCGCCAGCACCATTGATGTAGAGACCCAGTACTTC. This codes for CASTIDVETQYF.

This clonotype turned up a few times. The chain is built from TRBV27 and TRBJ2-2; D remains unclear. The germline gives CDR1 MNHEY, CDR2 SMNVEV (reference sequence). The V gene lost 3 bases and the J gene lost 6 bases, with 14 bases spanning the gap. The CDR3 runs to 15 residues. CDR3 amino acids: CASSFRQVTAGELFF. The CDR3 DNA reads TGTGCCAGCAGTTTTCGGCAGGTTACAGCCGGGGAGCTGTTTTTT.

There are a few counts of this clonotype. The CDR3 region is CAWLTGWTEAFF. The CDR3 coding sequence is TGTGCCTGGTTGACAGGGTGGACTGAAGCTTTCTTT. The chain uses TRBV30 and TRBJ1-1, with TRBD1 matching 7 bases. This CDR3 region has 12 residues. The germline V gene has CDR1 GTSNPN and CDR2 SVGIG (reference sequence). Trimming removed 5 bases from V and 5 bases from J; junction bases left unmatched: 5.

This clonotype was recorded many times. The gene calls are TRBV12-3 or TRBV12-4 and TRBJ2-1, with D possibly matching TRBD2 (6 bases). The ends were cut back, 11 bases at V and 0 bases at J, with 17 bases in the middle. CDR3 length: 15 amino acids. This CDR3 reads CACSPGEGSYNEQFF. The CDR3 DNA reads TGTGCCTGTAGCCCGGGAGAAGGCTCCTACAATGAGCAGTTCTTC.

This clonotype came up many times. The chain employs TRBV3-1 and TRBJ2-5; TRBD1 matches 7 bases. Germline trimming cut 2 bases from V and 3 bases from J; bases unmatched to any gene: 9. Germline CDR1 is LGHDT and CDR2 is YNNKEL (reference sequence). The CDR3 runs 16 residues. CDR3 region: CASSQNRDSPKETQYF. In DNA form, the CDR3 reads TGTGCCAGCAGCCAAAACCGGGACAGTCCTAAAGAGACCCAGTACTTC.

This clonotype was seen many times. The chain carries TRBV28 and TRBJ1-1, with a weak D call TRBD1 (5 bases). Germline loops: CDR1 MDHEN, CDR2 SYDVKM. Between the trimmed V and J ends, which lost 7 bases and 7 bases, there was a span of 16 bases. The CDR3 is made up of 13 amino acids. CDR3 residues: CASTPGLELEAFF. The CDR3 DNA reads TGTGCCAGCACTCCGGGACTCGAACTTGAAGCTTTCTTT. Together with reference TRBV28 and TRBJ1-1, the CDR3 gives the full variable domain: DVKVTQSSRYLVKRTGEKVFLECVQDMDHENMFWYRQDPGLGLRLIYFSYDVKMKEKGDIPEGYSVSREKKERFSLILESASTNQTSMYLCASTPGLELEAFFGQGTRLTVV.

This clonotype was seen only a few times. The J gene is TRBJ1-2, the V gene TRBV28; tentative D call: TRBD1 (6 bases). Deletions cut 8 bases from V and 6 bases from J, with 16 bases between. The length of the CDR3 is 13 residues. Looked up from germline, CDR1 is MDHEN and CDR2 is SYDVKM. CDR3 residues: CASVRAGGNGYTF. CDR3 bases: TGTGCCAGCGTTAGAGCGGGGGGCAATGGCTACACCTTC.

In this sample, this clonotype turned up many times. This sequence joins TRBV20-1 and TRBJ2-1, with a possible D match to TRBD2 (5 bases). Germline CDR1 DFQATT, CDR2 SNEGSKA (reference sequence). The CDR3 loop spans 10 amino acids. CDR3 in DNA: TGCGGAGGAGGCGGGAATGAGCAGTTCTTC. It encodes CGGGGNEQFF.

This clonotype came up many times. V gene TRBV3-1 combines with J gene TRBJ1-5, with a possible D match to TRBD1 (5 bases). CDR1 and CDR2 from the germline V gene are LGHDT and YNNKEL (reference sequence). V lost 0 bases and J 9 bases, leaving 15 bases between the germline ends. The CDR3 length is 15 residues. The CDR3 is CASSQDATATRPQHF. CDR3 sequence (DNA): TGTGCCAGCAGCCAAGACGCGACAGCCACTCGGCCCCAGCATTTT. The full variable domain, rest sourced from reference TRBV3-1 and TRBJ1-5, is DTAVSQTPKYLVTQMGNDKSIKCEQNLGHDTMYWYKQDSKKFLKIMFSYNNKELIINETVPNRFSPKSPDKAHLNLHINSLELGDSAVYFCASSQDATATRPQHFGDGTRLSIL.

There are many counts of this clonotype. This chain joins TRBV11-2 and TRBJ1-4, with unresolved D. The V end lost 5 bases, the J end lost 4 bases, and 17 bases lay between the germline ends. Germline values: CDR1 SGHAT, CDR2 FQNNGV. CDR3 length: 16 residues. The CDR3 DNA sequence: TGTGCCAGCAGCCTCAACATTGGAAGGTTTAATGAAAAACTGTTTTTT. This gives the protein CASSLNIGRFNEKLFF.

The gene calls are TRBV27 and TRBJ2-1; D remains ambiguous. V was shortened by 7 bases and J by 5 bases, with 15 bases between the two germline ends. Germline CDR1 and CDR2: MNHEY and SMNVEV (reference sequence). CDR3 length equals 14 residues. The CDR3 here is CASTRWGFDNEQFF. In DNA form, the CDR3 reads TGTGCCAGCACCAGATGGGGTTTCGACAATGAGCAGTTCTTC.

This clonotype showed up many times. The V and J genes are TRBV4-2 and TRBJ2-7; TRBD2 agrees at 7 bases. The CDR3 is made up of 17 amino acids. J gave up 0 bases and V 0 bases, and 8 bases lay outside the gene matches. Per the germline V gene, CDR1 is LGHNA and CDR2 is YNFKEQ. CDR3 DNA: TGTGCCAGCAGCCAAGATGGGGCAGTAGCGGGCTCCTACGAGCAGTACTTC. This gives the protein CASSQDGAVAGSYEQYF.

Only a few counts were recorded for this clonotype. CDR3 sequence reads: CASSLELAGGRQFF. The CDR3 region has the DNA TGCGCCAGCAGCTTGGAACTAGCGGGGGGGCGGCAGTTCTTC. The chain joins TRBV5-1 to TRBJ2-1; 13 bases agree with TRBD2. CDR1 SGHRS and CDR2 YFSETQ come from the germline V gene. Trimming at V came to 0 bases and at J to 12 bases, leaving 3 bases not matched to a gene. This CDR3 contains 14 residues.

This clonotype was counted ten times or more. This sequence joins TRBV5-1 and TRBJ2-5; 8 positions match TRBD1. The CDR3 totals 15 residues. Germline V gene lookup returns CDR1 SGHRS and CDR2 YFSETQ. The ends lost 2 bases at V and 5 bases at J; junction bases unmatched: 8. The CDR3 nucleotides read TGCGCCAGCAGCTTTGGCGGGACAGGAGGCGAGACCCAGTACTTC. Translation gives CASSFGGTGGETQYF.

This clonotype was counted only a few times. The V call is TRBV7-3, the J call TRBJ1-1; 7 bases agree with TRBD1. This CDR3 is 15 amino acids long. Germline CDR1 is SGHTA and CDR2 is FQGTGA. J was trimmed by 4 bases and V by 6 bases; bases with no gene match: 11. DNA of the CDR3: TGTGCCAGCAGGTTACCGGGACAGATGAGCACTGAAGCTTTCTTT. Residues: CASRLPGQMSTEAFF.

In its sample, this clonotype was seen a few times. This chain uses TRBV27 with TRBJ2-7; D may be TRBD1 (5 bases). The CDR3 covers 14 residues. The germline gives CDR1 MNHEY, CDR2 SMNVEV (reference sequence). V lost 5 bases, J lost 4 bases, and 15 bases lay in between. CDR3 coding DNA: TGTGCCAGCAGTCCCCAATCGACAGCGTACGAGCAGTACTTC. Amino acid sequence: CASSPQSTAYEQYF.

This clonotype was seen ten or more times. The rearrangement joins TRBV20-1 to TRBJ2-4, with D hard to call. V was shortened by 3 bases and J by 3 bases, with 9 bases between the two germline ends. Germline assignment: CDR1 DFQATT and CDR2 SNEGSKA (reference sequence). The CDR3 runs to 13 residues. CDR3 loop: CSASSLGKNIQYF. DNA for the CDR3: TGCAGTGCTAGTTCCCTGGGCAAAAACATTCAGTACTTC.

This clonotype was detected many times. This chain connects TRBV3-1 to TRBJ1-5; a weak D match, TRBD1 (5 bases). Trimming stripped 1 base from V and 6 bases from J, with 13 bases between. Germline V lookup: CDR1 LGHDT, CDR2 YNNKEL (reference sequence). The length of the CDR3 is 15 residues. The CDR3 spells CASSQGPGDGQPQHF. The CDR3 DNA reads TGTGCCAGCAGCCAAGGCCCGGGGGACGGTCAGCCCCAGCATTTT. The whole variable domain, filled in from reference TRBV3-1 and TRBJ1-5, reads DTAVSQTPKYLVTQMGNDKSIKCEQNLGHDTMYWYKQDSKKFLKIMFSYNNKELIINETVPNRFSPKSPDKAHLNLHINSLELGDSAVYFCASSQGPGDGQPQHFGDGTRLSIL.